The 4 T cell receptor beta chains below all came from one sample that was sequenced in a study of control samples from healthy donors and cancer patients. Clones were sequenced by immunoSEQ multiplex PCR, and TCRdb holds only the in-frame ones, with some missing. This table has fewer than 200,000 clones, just over 90% appearing once. Sequencing input: blood. These receptors were collected from a woman in her sixties or seventies in good health.

The V and J genes are TRBV27 and TRBJ2-7; D possibly corresponds to TRBD1 (5 bases). Looked up from germline, CDR1 is MNHEY and CDR2 is SMNVEV (reference sequence). This CDR3 has 17 amino acids. Trimming removed 7 bases at V and 3 bases at J, with 25 bases between. This chain's CDR3 is CASNSCFLDRFLYEQYF. The CDR3 nucleotides read TGTGCCAGCAACTCCTGCTTCCTTGACAGATTTCTCTACGAGCAGTACTTC.

This sequence joins TRBV18 and TRBJ1-4; D is possibly TRBD1 (5 bases). Germline V lookup: CDR1 KGHSH, CDR2 LQKENI. The CDR3 covers 17 residues. Trimming removed 2 bases at V and 2 bases at J, with 15 bases between. CDR3 sequence reads: CASSPDAGLATNEKLFF. The CDR3 nucleotides read TGTGCCAGCTCACCAGACGCGGGGCTTGCCACTAATGAAAAACTGTTTTTT.

This clone was detected once. This chain uses TRBV19 with TRBJ1-2; D is unclear. The length of the CDR3 is 15 residues. V lost 7 bases, J lost 4 bases, and 19 bases lay in between. The germline V gene has CDR1 LNHDA and CDR2 SQIVND (reference sequence). The DNA of the CDR3 is TGTGCCAGTACCCTATATGAACGGGAGGGCTATGGCTACACCTTC. It translates to CASTLYEREGYGYTF.

This rearrangement joins TRBV5-1 to TRBJ2-5; D unclear. The CDR3 sequence is 14 residues long. V was pared by 5 bases and J by 0 bases, with 11 bases between. Germline V lookup: CDR1 SGHRS, CDR2 YFSETQ. The CDR3 region is CASSPAGNQETQYF. The CDR3 bases are TGCGCCAGCAGTCCGGCAGGTAACCAAGAGACCCAGTACTTC.